This record concerns one T cell receptor (beta chain) sequence. Its matching antigen is unknown. This sample is part of a study of blood T cells in healthy people across ages. General study findings and limits: Unsorted PBMC input precluded a conclusive naive versus antigen-experienced comparison.

A second PCR of roughly 7 to 11 cycles used a sample-barcoded 5' primer and a J-beta primer mix. Template switching added a 12-random-nucleotide identifier to every cDNA molecule. In TCRdb, the 5' RACE reads were re-called with MiXCR into one record per CDR3 protein. The sample contains some 1.4 million distinct CDR3 sequences, around 39% of which appear only once. No fewer than 5 micrograms of total RNA were isolated from every sample. Trimming removed 0 bases from V and 3 bases from J; junction bases left unmatched: 9. This CDR3 is built from 18 residues. Germline V gene lookup returns CDR1 SGHAT and CDR2 FQNNGV.

The sequenced material came from blood. The sequence was obtained from a young woman in good health. The chain has TRBV11-2 and TRBJ2-1; 9 nucleotides align to TRBD2. CDR3 region: CASSLDGASGAFYNEQFF. CDR3 bases: TGTGCCAGCAGCTTAGATGGGGCTAGCGGGGCCTTCTACAATGAGCAGTTCTTC.